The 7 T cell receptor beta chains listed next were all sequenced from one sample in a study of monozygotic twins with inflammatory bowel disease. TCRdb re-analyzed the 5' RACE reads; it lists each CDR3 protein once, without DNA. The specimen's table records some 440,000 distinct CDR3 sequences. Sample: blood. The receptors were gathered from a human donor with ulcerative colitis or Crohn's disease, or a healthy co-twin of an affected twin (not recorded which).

The CDR3: CSARGDSGSYEQYF. This chain joins TRBV20-1 and TRBJ2-7; TCRdb designates TRBD2, a call that cannot be tested without DNA. The CDR3 totals 14 residues. Germline V gives CDR1 DFQATT, CDR2 SNEGSKA (reference sequence).

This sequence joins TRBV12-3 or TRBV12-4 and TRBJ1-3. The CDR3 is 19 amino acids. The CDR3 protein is CASSFSSARPTRSGNTIYF.

CDR3 loop: CASSPRTSGPPGNEQFF. This chain uses TRBV18 with TRBJ2-1; the D call of TRBD2 rests on TCRdb alone, since no DNA is present to check it. The CDR3 sequence is 17 residues long. The V gene's germline CDR1 is KGHSH and CDR2 LQKENI.

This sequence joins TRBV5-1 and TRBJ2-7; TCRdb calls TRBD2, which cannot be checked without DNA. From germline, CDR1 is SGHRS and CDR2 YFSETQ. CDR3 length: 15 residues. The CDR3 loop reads CASSSGLAGDYEQYF.

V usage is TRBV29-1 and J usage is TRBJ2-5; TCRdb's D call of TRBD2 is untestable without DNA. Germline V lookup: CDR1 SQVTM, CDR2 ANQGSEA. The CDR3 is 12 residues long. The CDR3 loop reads CSGWDSQETQYF.

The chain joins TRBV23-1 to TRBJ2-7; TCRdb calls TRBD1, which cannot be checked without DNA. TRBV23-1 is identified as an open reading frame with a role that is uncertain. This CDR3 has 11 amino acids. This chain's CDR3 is CAGGWGIKQYF.

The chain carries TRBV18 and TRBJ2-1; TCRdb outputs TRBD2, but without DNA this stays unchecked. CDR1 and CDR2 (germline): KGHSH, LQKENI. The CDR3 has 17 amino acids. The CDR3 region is CASSPVFGSGSYNEQFF.